This entry concerns a single TCR beta chain. Germline CDR1 MDHEN, CDR2 SYDVKM. The CDR3 contains 13 residues. The V gene lost 2 bases and the J gene lost 2 bases, with 6 bases spanning the gap. Profiled with immunoSEQ multiplex PCR; TCRdb holds only in-frame clones, not every one. The sample contains 25,000 to 35,000 clones, around nine tenths of which appear only once. The data originate from a study of T cell changes during pregnancy in multiple sclerosis. The clonotype was recovered from a female donor in good health, enrolled as a control in a pregnancy study. This specimen was CD4+ T cells from peripheral blood mononuclear cells, taken in the first trimester of pregnancy. J is TRBJ2-5 and V is TRBV28, with D unresolved. This chain's CDR3 is CASSLGLQETQYF. CDR3 DNA sequence: TGTGCCAGCAGTTTAGGGCTTCAAGAGACCCAGTACTTC.